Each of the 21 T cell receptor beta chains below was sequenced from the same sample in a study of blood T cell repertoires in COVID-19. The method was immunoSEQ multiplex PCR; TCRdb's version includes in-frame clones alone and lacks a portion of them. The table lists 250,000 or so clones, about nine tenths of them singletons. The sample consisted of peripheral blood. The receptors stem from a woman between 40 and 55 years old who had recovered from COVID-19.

In DNA form, the CDR3 reads TGCGCCAGCAGTGAGACAGGTCGTTGGGGATTCGGCACTGAAGCTTTCTTT. This gives the protein CASSETGRWGFGTEAFF. The gene calls are TRBV10-1 and TRBJ1-1, with a weak D call TRBD1 (5 bases). This CDR3 spans 17 amino acids. Trimming shortened V by 2 bases and J by 4 bases, and 20 bases separated the two germline ends. Germline assignment: CDR1 WNHNN and CDR2 SYGVQD (reference sequence).

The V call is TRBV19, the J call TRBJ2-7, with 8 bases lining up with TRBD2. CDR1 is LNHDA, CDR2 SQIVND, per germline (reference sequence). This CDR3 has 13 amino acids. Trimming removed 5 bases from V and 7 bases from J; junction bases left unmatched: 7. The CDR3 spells CASSPGRGEEQYF. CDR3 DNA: TGTGCCAGTAGTCCGGGGCGGGGGGAAGAGCAGTACTTC.

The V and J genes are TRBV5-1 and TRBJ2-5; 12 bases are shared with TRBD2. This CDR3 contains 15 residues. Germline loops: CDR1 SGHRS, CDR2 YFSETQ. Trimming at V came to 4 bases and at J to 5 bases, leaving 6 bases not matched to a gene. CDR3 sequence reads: CASSTGLAGRETQYF. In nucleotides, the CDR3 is TGCGCCAGCAGCACGGGACTAGCGGGCCGGGAGACCCAGTACTTC. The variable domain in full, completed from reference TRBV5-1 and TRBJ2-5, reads KAGVTQTPRYLIKTRGQQVTLSCSPISGHRSVSWYQQTPGQGLQFLFEYFSETQRNKGNFPGRFSGRQFSNSRSEMNVSTLELGDSALYLCASSTGLAGRETQYFGPGTRLLVL.

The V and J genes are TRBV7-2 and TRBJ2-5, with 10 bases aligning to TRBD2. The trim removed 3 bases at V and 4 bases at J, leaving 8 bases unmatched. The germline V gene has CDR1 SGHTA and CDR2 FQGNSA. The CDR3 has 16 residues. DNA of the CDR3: TGTGCCAGCAGCTTTCTTAGCGGGGGGCGGGGAGAGACCCAGTACTTC. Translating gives CASSFLSGGRGETQYF.

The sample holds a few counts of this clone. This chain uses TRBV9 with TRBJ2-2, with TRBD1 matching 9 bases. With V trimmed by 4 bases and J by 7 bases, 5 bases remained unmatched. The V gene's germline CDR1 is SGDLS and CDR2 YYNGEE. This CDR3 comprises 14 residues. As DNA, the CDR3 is TGTGCCAGCAGCCAACAGGGGGCGATCGGGGAGCTGTTTTTT. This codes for CASSQQGAIGELFF.

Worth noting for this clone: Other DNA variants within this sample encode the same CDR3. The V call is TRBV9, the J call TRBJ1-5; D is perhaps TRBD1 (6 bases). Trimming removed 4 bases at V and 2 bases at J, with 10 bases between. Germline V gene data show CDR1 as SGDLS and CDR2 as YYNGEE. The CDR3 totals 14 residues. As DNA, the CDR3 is TGTGCCAGCAGCTCGGGGGGCGGCAATCAGCCCCAGCATTTT. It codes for CASSSGGGNQPQHF. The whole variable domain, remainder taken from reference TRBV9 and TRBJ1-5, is DSGVTQTPKHLITATGQRVTLRCSPRSGDLSVYWYQQSLDQGLQFLIQYYNGEERAKGNILERFSAQQFPDLHSELNLSSLELGDSALYFCASSSGGGNQPQHFGDGTRLSIL.

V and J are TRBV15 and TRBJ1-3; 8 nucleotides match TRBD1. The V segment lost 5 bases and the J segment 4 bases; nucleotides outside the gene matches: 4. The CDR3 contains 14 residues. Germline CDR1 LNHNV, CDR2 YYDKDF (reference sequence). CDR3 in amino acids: CATSQDRVGNTIYF. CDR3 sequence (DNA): TGTGCCACCAGCCAGGACAGGGTCGGAAACACCATATATTTT. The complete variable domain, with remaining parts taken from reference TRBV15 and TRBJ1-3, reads DAMVIQNPRYQVTQFGKPVTLSCSQTLNHNVMYWYQQKSSQAPKLLFHYYDKDFNNEADTPDNFQSRRPNTSFCFLDIRSPGLGDTAMYLCATSQDRVGNTIYFGEGSWLTVV.

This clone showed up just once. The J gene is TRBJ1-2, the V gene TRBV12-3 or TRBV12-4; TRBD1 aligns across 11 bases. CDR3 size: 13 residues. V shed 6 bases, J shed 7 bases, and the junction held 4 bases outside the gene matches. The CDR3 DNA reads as TGTGCCAGCAGCCGGGACAGGGGGTCTGGCTACACCTTC. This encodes CASSRDRGSGYTF.

The CDR3 loop reads CASSLTGLAKNIQYF. Written as DNA, the CDR3 is TGTGCCAGCAGCTTAACAGGGTTAGCCAAAAACATTCAGTACTTC. The chain joins TRBV5-5 to TRBJ2-4; maybe TRBD1 (6 bases). This CDR3 is 15 amino acids long. Germline V gene data show CDR1 as SGHKS and CDR2 as YYEKEE (reference sequence). V dropped 2 bases and J dropped 0 bases, with 9 bases sitting between them.

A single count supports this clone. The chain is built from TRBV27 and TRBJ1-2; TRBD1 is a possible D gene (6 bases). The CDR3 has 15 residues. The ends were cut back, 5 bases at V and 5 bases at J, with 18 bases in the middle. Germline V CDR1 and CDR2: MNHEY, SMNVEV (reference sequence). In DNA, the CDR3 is TGTGCCAGCAGTCCCAGTTGGGGGGGCTGGTATGGCTACACCTTC. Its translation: CASSPSWGGWYGYTF.

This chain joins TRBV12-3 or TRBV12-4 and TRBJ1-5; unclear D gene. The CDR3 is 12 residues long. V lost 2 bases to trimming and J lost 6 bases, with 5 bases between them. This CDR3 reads CASSLLAQPQHF. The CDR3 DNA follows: TGTGCCAGCAGTTTATTGGCTCAGCCCCAGCATTTT.

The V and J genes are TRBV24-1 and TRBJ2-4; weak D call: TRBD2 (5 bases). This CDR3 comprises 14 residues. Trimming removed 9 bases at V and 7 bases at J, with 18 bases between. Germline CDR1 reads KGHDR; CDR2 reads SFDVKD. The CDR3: CATSARGRRNIQYF. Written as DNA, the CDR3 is TGTGCCACCTCCGCCCGGGGTCGGCGGAACATTCAGTACTTC.

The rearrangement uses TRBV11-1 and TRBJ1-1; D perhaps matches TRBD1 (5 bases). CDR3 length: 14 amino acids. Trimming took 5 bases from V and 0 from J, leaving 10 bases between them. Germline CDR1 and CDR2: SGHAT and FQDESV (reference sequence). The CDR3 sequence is CASSQDILNTEAFF. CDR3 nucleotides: TGTGCCAGCAGCCAGGACATATTGAACACTGAAGCTTTCTTT.

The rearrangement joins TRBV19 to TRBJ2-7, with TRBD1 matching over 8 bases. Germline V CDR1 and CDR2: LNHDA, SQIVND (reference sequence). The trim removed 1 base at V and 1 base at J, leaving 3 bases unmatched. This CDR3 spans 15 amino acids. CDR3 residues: CASSIVRDRSYEQYF. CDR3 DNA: TGTGCCAGTAGTATAGTAAGGGACAGGTCCTACGAGCAGTACTTC.

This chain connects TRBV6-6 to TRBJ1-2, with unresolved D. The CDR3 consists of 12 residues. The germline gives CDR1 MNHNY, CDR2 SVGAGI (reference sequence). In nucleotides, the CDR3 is TGTGCGAGCTCTCTAGGAGACTATGGCTACACCTTC. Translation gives CASSLGDYGYTF.

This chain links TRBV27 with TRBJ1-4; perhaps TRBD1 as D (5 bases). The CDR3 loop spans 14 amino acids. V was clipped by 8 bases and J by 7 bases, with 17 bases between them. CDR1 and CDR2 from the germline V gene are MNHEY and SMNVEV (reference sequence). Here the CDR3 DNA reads TGTGCCAGCTCCCCTTTTGGGGGGGGTGAAAAACTGTTTTTT. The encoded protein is CASSPFGGGEKLFF.

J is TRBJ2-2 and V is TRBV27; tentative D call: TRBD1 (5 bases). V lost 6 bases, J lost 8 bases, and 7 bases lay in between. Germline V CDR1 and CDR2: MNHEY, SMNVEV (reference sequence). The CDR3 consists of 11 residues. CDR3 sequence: CASSRVGELFF. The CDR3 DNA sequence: TGTGCCAGCAGCAGGGTTGGGGAGCTGTTTTTT.

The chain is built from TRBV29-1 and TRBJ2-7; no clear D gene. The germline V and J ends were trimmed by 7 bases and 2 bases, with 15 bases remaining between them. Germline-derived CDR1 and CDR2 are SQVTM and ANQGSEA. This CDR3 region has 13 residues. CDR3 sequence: CSAVNLQTYEQYF. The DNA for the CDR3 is TGCAGCGCTGTTAACTTACAGACCTACGAGCAGTACTTC.

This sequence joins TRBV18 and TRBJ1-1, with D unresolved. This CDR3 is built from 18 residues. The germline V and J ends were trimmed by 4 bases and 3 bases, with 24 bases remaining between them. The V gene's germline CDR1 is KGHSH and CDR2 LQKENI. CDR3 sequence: CASSLLLGSLAEDTEAFF. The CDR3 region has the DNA TGTGCCAGCTCACTATTACTCGGGTCCCTCGCGGAGGACACTGAAGCTTTCTTT.

CDR3 coding DNA: TGTGCCAGCAGTTCCCGGGACAGGGGGCTCTACGAGCAGTACTTC. This sequence encodes CASSSRDRGLYEQYF. The gene calls are TRBV6-5 and TRBJ2-7; 12 nucleotides match TRBD1. There are 15 residues in the CDR3. The germline V gene encodes CDR1 MNHEY and CDR2 SVGAGI. The V gene end was trimmed by 4 bases and the J gene end by 3 bases; junction bases not matched to a gene: 4.

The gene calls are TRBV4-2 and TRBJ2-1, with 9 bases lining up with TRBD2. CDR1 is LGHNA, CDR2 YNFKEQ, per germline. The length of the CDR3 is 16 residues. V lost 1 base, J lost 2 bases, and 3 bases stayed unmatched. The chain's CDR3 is CASSQVAGGPYNEQFF. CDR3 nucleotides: TGTGCCAGCAGCCAAGTGGCGGGGGGGCCCTACAATGAGCAGTTCTTC.